This T cell receptor beta chain originates from a study of shared clonotypes between healthy human individuals. Comments on this clone: Its antigen is unknown.

Cells designated naive CD8 were CD45RO-negative and were positively selected for CCR7, with terminally differentiated effector memory CD45RA+ cells excluded. The CDR3 is 15 amino acids. V dropped 4 bases and J dropped 1 base, with 13 bases sitting between them. Looked up from germline, CDR1 is SGHVS and CDR2 is FNYEAQ. Findings and limits, study-wide: Non-shared clonotypes displayed generation probabilities falling below those of clonotypes present in all four donors. In general, naive subsets displayed greater estimated richness than memory subsets did. It was only blood that was sampled, and tissue repertoires likely differ.

The method was immunoSEQ multiplex PCR; TCRdb's version includes in-frame clones alone and lacks a portion of them. Of about 2 million clones in the sample, roughly 95% were seen once. This sequence originates from a man aged 18-30 years in good health. Sequenced input: naive CD8+ T cells sorted from blood. This rearrangement joins TRBV7-6 to TRBJ1-1; D gene ambiguous. In DNA, the CDR3 is TGTGCCAGCAGCTACCAGGTGTCCGGGAACACTGAAGCTTTCTTT. Translated: CASSYQVSGNTEAFF.